The T cell receptor beta chain described here comes from a study of early T cells in non-severe SARS-CoV-2 infection. TCRdb processed the 5' RACE reads anew with MiXCR; each CDR3 protein has one entry. The sample holds about 32,000 distinct CDR3 sequences, roughly 9.2% seen once. Germline CDR1 and CDR2: LGHNA and YSLEER. The CDR3 loop spans 17 amino acids. V shed 2 bases, J shed 4 bases, and the junction held 12 bases outside the gene matches. This clonotype came up a few times. This clonotype originated in an adult who was a healthcare worker with PCR-confirmed SARS-CoV-2 infection or an uninfected control (not recorded which). Sequenced: whole blood. The chain has TRBV4-3 and TRBJ1-2, with 8 nucleotides matching TRBD1. CDR3 protein: CASSQTITRDRSYGYTF. The CDR3 region has the DNA TGCGCCAGCAGCCAAACAATCACCCGGGACAGGTCCTATGGCTACACCTTC.